This entry lists 14 T cell receptor beta chains sequenced from one sample in a study of blood T cell repertoires in COVID-19. TCRdb's copy holds only in-frame clones and misses some; the assay was immunoSEQ multiplex PCR. The profile shows some 350,000 clones, roughly 89% of them singletons. Sequencing was carried out using peripheral blood. The receptors derive from a man aged 18 to 30 with active or convalescent COVID-19.

This rearrangement joins TRBV6-5 to TRBJ2-7, with 7 bases matching TRBD2. CDR1 is MNHEY, CDR2 SVGAGI, per germline. The J segment lost 1 base and the V segment lost 6 bases, leaving 6 bases of the junction unmatched. The CDR3 is made up of 14 amino acids. CDR3: CASSRGEKSYEQYF. The CDR3 DNA reads as TGTGCCAGCAGCCGGGGGGAGAAATCCTACGAGCAGTACTTC.

The sample holds a few counts of this clone. The gene calls are TRBV5-6 and TRBJ1-5; D is ambiguous. V lost 3 bases and J 5 bases, leaving 12 bases between the germline ends. The CDR3 extends over 14 amino acids. Looked up from germline, CDR1 is SGHDT and CDR2 is YYEEEE. CDR3 sequence (DNA): TGTGCCAGCAGCTACTGGGCAGCCCATCAGCCCCAGCATTTT. Translating it yields CASSYWAAHQPQHF.

The chain has TRBV2 and TRBJ1-1, with D possibly matching TRBD1 (6 bases). The CDR3 totals 14 residues. Deletions cut 7 bases from V and 6 bases from J, with 18 bases between. Looked up from germline, CDR1 is SNHLY and CDR2 is FYNNEI. The CDR3 loop is CASMTQGKVPEAFF. In DNA form, the CDR3 reads TGTGCCAGCATGACACAGGGAAAAGTACCTGAAGCTTTCTTT.

This rearrangement joins TRBV6-6 to TRBJ2-7, with 8 bases that match TRBD2. Germline-derived CDR1 and CDR2 are MNHNY and SVGAGI (reference sequence). The CDR3 contains 15 residues. The V gene end was trimmed by 6 bases and the J gene end by 2 bases; junction bases not matched to a gene: 9. In DNA form, the CDR3 reads TGTGCCAGCAGATTAAGCGGGGGTGCGACCTACGAGCAGTACTTC. It specifies CASRLSGGATYEQYF.

The genes are TRBV6-6 and TRBJ2-5; a weak D match, TRBD1 (6 bases). Trimming stripped 4 bases from V and 3 bases from J, with 12 bases between. The CDR3 sequence is 14 residues long. Germline V CDR1 and CDR2: MNHNY, SVGAGI (reference sequence). The CDR3 nucleotides read TGTGCCAGCAGTTTTTACAGGGACAAAGAGACCCAGTACTTC. Amino acid sequence: CASSFYRDKETQYF.

V gene TRBV9 combines with J gene TRBJ2-7, with TRBD1 matching 9 bases. CDR1 and CDR2 from the germline V gene are SGDLS and YYNGEE. This CDR3 contains 15 residues. Trimming took 3 bases from V and 2 from J; bases not matched to a gene: 6. The CDR3 bases are TGTGCCAGCAGCGCCGGACAGGGGCCCACCTACGAGCAGTACTTC. Translation gives CASSAGQGPTYEQYF.

CDR3 coding DNA: TGTGCCAGCAGCTTCCGACTAGCGGGAGGGCCTTACAATGAGCAGTTCTTC. It encodes CASSFRLAGGPYNEQFF. The chain is built from TRBV11-2 and TRBJ2-1, with 14 bases that match TRBD2. This CDR3 region has 17 residues. V lost 3 bases to trimming and J lost 4 bases; unmatched junction nucleotides: 5. Per the germline V gene, CDR1 is SGHAT and CDR2 is FQNNGV.

The chain combines TRBV4-1 with TRBJ2-3; 7 bases map to TRBD1. V gave up 4 bases and J gave up 5 bases; unmatched junction bases: 9. The CDR3 consists of 15 residues. Germline V lookup: CDR1 MGHRA, CDR2 YSYEKL. CDR3 sequence: CASSPFRQGVDTQYF. DNA for the CDR3: TGCGCCAGCAGCCCTTTTCGACAGGGAGTAGATACGCAGTATTTT.

The chain recombines TRBV11-2 with TRBJ1-4; D is undetermined. Germline CDR1 is SGHAT and CDR2 is FQNNGV. The V and J ends lost 5 bases and 4 bases respectively, with 11 bases between them. The CDR3 extends over 14 amino acids. CDR3 sequence (DNA): TGTGCCAGCAGCCCTGGGCCTGTTAATGAAAAACTGTTTTTT. This encodes CASSPGPVNEKLFF.

The V and J genes are TRBV5-6 and TRBJ1-2, with 7 bases lining up with TRBD1. V was clipped by 4 bases and J by 5 bases; unmatched bases: 5. The CDR3 length is 13 residues. Germline loops: CDR1 SGHDT, CDR2 YYEEEE. The CDR3, as DNA: TGTGCCAGCAGCCCGGGACAGCAATATGGCTACACCTTC. This codes for CASSPGQQYGYTF.

The J gene is TRBJ2-3, the V gene TRBV19; 7 positions match TRBD1. The CDR3 is made up of 15 amino acids. V lost 4 bases to trimming and J lost 0 bases; unmatched junction nucleotides: 4. Germline V gives CDR1 LNHDA, CDR2 SQIVND (reference sequence). This chain's CDR3 is CASSTGQVSTDTQYF. DNA for the CDR3: TGTGCCAGTAGTACCGGACAGGTTAGCACAGATACGCAGTATTTT.

The chain employs TRBV28 and TRBJ1-2; 10 bases align to TRBD1. Germline loops: CDR1 MDHEN, CDR2 SYDVKM. The junction had 2 bases not matched to a gene; V was cut back by 3 bases and J by 7 bases. This CDR3 contains 13 residues. DNA for the CDR3: TGTGCCAGCAGTTTGACAGGGGGCCCTGGCTACACCTTC. Its translation: CASSLTGGPGYTF.

This clone was found a few times. V is TRBV28 and J is TRBJ1-4; TRBD1 is a possible D gene (5 bases). Trimming took off 4 bases at V and 8 bases at J, with 11 bases between the two ends. Germline values: CDR1 MDHEN, CDR2 SYDVKM. This CDR3 region has 13 residues. The CDR3 loop reads CASSWQGEEKLFF. As DNA, the CDR3 is TGTGCCAGCAGTTGGCAGGGCGAAGAAAAACTGTTTTTT. Full variable domain (outside the CDR3, taken from reference TRBV28 and TRBJ1-4): DVKVTQSSRYLVKRTGEKVFLECVQDMDHENMFWYRQDPGLGLRLIYFSYDVKMKEKGDIPEGYSVSREKKERFSLILESASTNQTSMYLCASSWQGEEKLFFGSGTQLSVL.

In its sample, this clone was seen a few times. The chain combines TRBV11-2 with TRBJ2-1; D is perhaps TRBD2 (6 bases). Germline CDR1 and CDR2: SGHAT and FQNNGV. This CDR3 is built from 14 residues. V lost 5 bases and J 13 bases, leaving 21 bases between the germline ends. The DNA of the CDR3 is TGTGCCAGCAGCCGTGATAGCGGTGGGGGTTTTCAGTTCTTC. Its protein is CASSRDSGGGFQFF.